These 4 T cell receptor beta chains share one sample of origin, sequenced in a study of T-cell reconstitution after alpha-beta-depleted transplantation in children. Unique molecular identifiers were used to barcode this TCRbeta library. One entry per CDR3 protein results from TCRdb running MiXCR on the PCR reads. Here the sample spans approximately 97,000 distinct CDR3 sequences, roughly 6% being singletons. The sample here was PBMCs, mostly from graft donor cells, taken 60 days after TCRalphabeta/CD19-depleted stem cell transplant. These receptors were taken from a female patient aged 2-9 years who had a stem cell transplant for Fanconi anemia, so the T cells may come from the graft donor.

This clonotype was counted many times. The chain is built from TRBV29-1 and TRBJ2-1; TRBD1 aligns across 7 bases. Germline CDR1 SQVTM, CDR2 ANQGSEA. V gave up 5 bases and J gave up 7 bases; unmatched junction bases: 14. This CDR3 contains 15 residues. CDR3 residues: CSVRILRQGLNEQFF. The CDR3 nucleotides are TGCAGCGTTAGAATTTTGAGACAGGGTCTTAATGAGCAGTTCTTC.

This clonotype was counted between two and nine times. This sequence joins TRBV12-3 or TRBV12-4 and TRBJ2-3, with D possibly matching TRBD2 (5 bases). V gave up 8 bases and J gave up 4 bases, with 22 bases separating them. The CDR3 spans 16 residues. DNA of the CDR3: TGTGCCAGCGGCCCTCTACTAGGATTCCCCCCAGATACGCAGTATTTT. Translation: CASGPLLGFPPDTQYF.

The chain couples TRBV12-3 or TRBV12-4 to TRBJ2-2; 8 bases line up with TRBD2. CDR3 size: 15 residues. The J segment lost 7 bases and the V segment lost 5 bases, leaving 9 bases of the junction unmatched. CDR3 coding DNA: TGTGCCAGCAGTCTCGGGAGGGGATGGGTCGGGGAGCTGTTTTTT. It codes for CASSLGRGWVGELFF.

This clonotype has a handful of counts. This chain links TRBV30 with TRBJ2-5; tentative D call: TRBD1 (6 bases). V was cut by 0 bases and J by 7 bases, with 6 bases left in between. CDR1 is GTSNPN, CDR2 SVGIG, per germline (reference sequence). The CDR3 sequence is 11 residues long. CDR3: CAWSVQGTQYF. DNA for the CDR3: TGTGCCTGGAGTGTACAGGGGACCCAGTACTTC. Full variable domain (outside the CDR3, taken from reference TRBV30 and TRBJ2-5): SQTIHQWPATLVQPVGSPLSLECTVEGTSNPNLYWYRQAAGRGLQLLFYSVGIGQISSEVPQNLSASRPQDRQFILSSKKLLLSDSGFYLCAWSVQGTQYFGPGTRLLVL.